Presented here are 29 T cell receptor beta chains from one specimen sequenced in a study of blood T cells in healthy people across ages. The authors ran a second PCR of about 6 to 12 cycles using a sample-barcoded 5' primer and a J-beta primer mix. TCRdb passed the 5' RACE reads through MiXCR, listing each CDR3 protein once. The sample has about a million distinct CDR3 sequences, 30% to 40% seen once. The specimen was blood. These receptors were collected from a man younger than 30 in good health.

The V and J genes are TRBV5-1 and TRBJ2-5; D may correspond to TRBD1 or TRBD2 (5 bases each). V was clipped by 4 bases and J by 3 bases, with 16 bases between them. The CDR3 covers 15 residues. CDR1 and CDR2 (germline): SGHRS, YFSETQ. The DNA for the CDR3 is TGCGCCAGCAGCCGCGTAGGGGACGGGGAAGAGACCCAGTACTTC. This encodes CASSRVGDGEETQYF.

The table lists this clonotype with a few counts. This chain links TRBV27 with TRBJ1-6; D call uncertain. Germline values: CDR1 MNHEY, CDR2 SMNVEV (reference sequence). This CDR3 contains 12 residues. The ends were cut back, 5 bases at V and 6 bases at J, with 5 bases in the middle. The CDR3 bases are TGTGCCAGCAGTAACGCTAATTCACCCCTCCACTTT. It encodes CASSNANSPLHF.

The chain has TRBV20-1 and TRBJ1-6, with a weak D call TRBD1 (6 bases). Trimming cost V 6 bases and J 0 bases, with 24 bases left between them. The germline V gene has CDR1 DFQATT and CDR2 SNEGSKA (reference sequence). This CDR3 contains 19 residues. DNA of the CDR3: TGCAGTGCCGAGACCCAGTGGCAGGGGATAAGCTCCTATAATTCACCCCTCCACTTT. Its translation: CSAETQWQGISSYNSPLHF.

The chain joins TRBV3-1 to TRBJ1-5; 7 nucleotides agree with TRBD1. CDR1 is LGHDT, CDR2 YNNKEL, per germline (reference sequence). The length of the CDR3 is 14 residues. V dropped 4 bases and J dropped 6; count of bases not matched to a gene: 6. The CDR3 protein is CASSPDRVIQPQHF. The CDR3 nucleotides are TGTGCCAGCAGCCCCGACAGGGTGATTCAGCCCCAGCATTTT.

There are a few counts of this clonotype. The chain uses TRBV5-5 and TRBJ2-1, with D possibly being TRBD1 or TRBD2 (6 bases each). The germline V and J ends were trimmed by 4 bases and 1 base, with 15 bases remaining between them. The CDR3 is 16 residues long. Germline-derived CDR1 and CDR2 are SGHKS and YYEKEE (reference sequence). DNA for the CDR3: TGTGCCAGCAGCGTTTGGTCGGGGGCATCCTACAATGAGCAGTTCTTC. It encodes CASSVWSGASYNEQFF.

The chain has TRBV20-1 and TRBJ2-2; tentatively, D is TRBD2 (5 bases). The V gene's germline CDR1 is DFQATT and CDR2 SNEGSKA (reference sequence). V was shortened by 1 base and J by 3 bases, with 12 bases between the two germline ends. This CDR3 is 15 amino acids long. CDR3 DNA sequence: TGCAGTGCTAGAGGCGGGCGGGCCCACACCGGGGAGCTGTTTTTT. Translation: CSARGGRAHTGELFF.

This clonotype occurred a few times. The chain carries TRBV5-1 and TRBJ1-2; no reliable D call. Trimming removed 0 bases at V and 0 bases at J, with 9 bases between. The CDR3 has 15 residues. Germline values: CDR1 SGHRS, CDR2 YFSETQ. The CDR3 region is CASSLGQVPNYGYTF. CDR3 sequence (DNA): TGCGCCAGCAGCTTGGGGCAGGTACCTAACTATGGCTACACCTTC.

This chain uses TRBV7-2 with TRBJ2-7, with D perhaps matching TRBD2 (5 bases). Germline loops: CDR1 SGHTA, CDR2 FQGNSA. V was trimmed by 1 base and J by 3 bases, leaving 10 bases between them. CDR3 length: 14 residues. The CDR3 DNA reads TGTGCCAGCAGCTTAGGGTCAGAGGGCTACGAGCAGTACTTC. It translates to CASSLGSEGYEQYF.

The chain combines TRBV4-1 with TRBJ1-1; 7 bases are shared with TRBD1. Per the germline V gene, CDR1 is MGHRA and CDR2 is YSYEKL. The CDR3 contains 20 residues. With 2 bases clipped from V and 2 bases from J, the junction kept 20 bases outside the gene matches. The CDR3 region is CASSQPGGWARGVGNTEAFF. For the CDR3, the DNA is TGCGCCAGCAGCCAACCAGGGGGGTGGGCCAGGGGAGTGGGTAACACTGAAGCTTTCTTT.

This chain links TRBV7-2 with TRBJ2-5; D may be TRBD2 (6 bases). V gave up 0 bases and J gave up 11 bases, with 16 bases separating them. The CDR3 has 14 residues. Germline-derived CDR1 and CDR2 are SGHTA and FQGNSA. CDR3 DNA sequence: TGTGCCAGCAGCTTAGCGCGGGGTTACAATGAGCAGTACTTC. Protein: CASSLARGYNEQYF.

This sequence joins TRBV20-1 and TRBJ2-4; D possibly matches TRBD1 or TRBD2 (5 bases each). V was cut by 0 bases and J by 9 bases, with 15 bases left in between. The CDR3 spans 14 residues. The germline V gene encodes CDR1 DFQATT and CDR2 SNEGSKA (reference sequence). This chain's CDR3 is CSARDFGASSIQYF. The CDR3 DNA follows: TGCAGTGCTAGAGATTTCGGGGCGAGTAGCATTCAGTACTTC.

The genes are TRBV6-2 or TRBV6-3 and TRBJ1-5; 9 bases fit TRBD1. The germline CDR1 and CDR2 sequences are MNHEY and SVGEGT. The CDR3 contains 19 residues. J gave up 0 bases and V 4 bases, and 13 bases lay outside the gene matches. The CDR3 is CASSFIPGQGGYSNQPQHF. DNA for the CDR3: TGTGCCAGCAGTTTTATACCGGGACAGGGAGGATATAGCAATCAGCCCCAGCATTTT.

As to this clonotype: An end of the junction does not agree with germline; a read error may underlie this. The CDR3 reads CTSSQGLAGDEQFF. DNA for the CDR3: TGTACCAGCAGCCAAGGGTTAGCCGGAGATGAGCAGTTCTTC. This chain joins TRBV3-1 and TRBJ2-1, with D uncertain. CDR1 is LGHDT and CDR2 is YNNKEL in the germline V gene (reference sequence). The CDR3 sequence is 14 residues long.

The sample holds a few counts of this clonotype. The chain recombines TRBV4-1 with TRBJ1-3, with a tentative D call TRBD1 (5 bases). V was clipped by 4 bases and J by 4 bases, with 14 bases between them. Per the germline V gene, CDR1 is MGHRA and CDR2 is YSYEKL. The length of the CDR3 is 15 residues. The CDR3 loop reads CASSLDAGTGNTIYF. In DNA form, the CDR3 reads TGCGCCAGCAGCCTGGACGCAGGGACCGGAAACACCATATATTTT.

There are a few counts of this clonotype. CDR3 amino acids: CASRGLRAPSADTQYF. The CDR3 coding sequence is TGTGCCAGCAGAGGTCTCAGGGCCCCCAGCGCAGATACGCAGTATTTT. The chain joins TRBV21-1 to TRBJ2-3; the table's D call, TRBD2, has no DNA check behind it. TRBV21-1 has pseudogene status. The CDR3 has 16 residues.

This clonotype was observed many times. This chain uses TRBV4-2 with TRBJ1-2; unclear D gene. V lost 3 bases and J 2 bases, leaving 10 bases between the germline ends. Germline lookup yields CDR1 LGHNA and CDR2 YNFKEQ. The CDR3 length is 14 residues. The CDR3 spells CASSHLGSNYGYTF. As DNA, the CDR3 is TGTGCCAGCAGCCACTTAGGCAGCAACTATGGCTACACCTTC.

As regards this clonotype: At one end, the junction sequence differs from germline, possibly due to a read error. The genes are TRBV4-1 and TRBJ1-5; D is undetermined. In germline, CDR1 is MGHRA, CDR2 YSYEKL. The CDR3 is made up of 13 amino acids. The CDR3 DNA is TGCGCCAGCGGCCAACTTATGGGGCAGCCCCAGCATTTT. Amino acid sequence: CASGQLMGQPQHF.

The chain employs TRBV20-1 and TRBJ2-7; 10 positions match TRBD1. The CDR3 is made up of 15 amino acids. With 4 bases clipped from V and 3 bases from J, the junction kept 9 bases outside the gene matches. Per germline, CDR1 DFQATT and CDR2 SNEGSKA (reference sequence). The CDR3 DNA reads as TGCAGTGCTACCGGGGGGGACAGGGGAAGCTACGAGCAGTACTTC. Encoded protein: CSATGGDRGSYEQYF.

The V gene is TRBV13, the J gene TRBJ1-6; tentative D call: TRBD1 (6 bases). This CDR3 has 13 residues. The germline V and J ends were trimmed by 0 bases and 10 bases, with 7 bases remaining between them. Germline CDR1 reads PRHDT; CDR2 reads FYEKMQ (reference sequence). In DNA, the CDR3 is TGTGCCAGCAGCTTAGGGACAGGCTCACCCCTCCACTTT. This codes for CASSLGTGSPLHF.

In the case of this clonotype: Being one base from a much bigger clone, this may be a read error. This chain links TRBV2 with TRBJ2-7, with D perhaps TRBD1 (6 bases). CDR3 size: 14 residues. CDR1 is SNHLY and CDR2 is FYNNEI in the germline V gene. The V end lost 7 bases, the J end lost 4 bases, and 17 bases lay between the germline ends. Here the CDR3 DNA reads TGTGCCAGCAAGGGAACAGGGAATCCATACGAGCAGTACTTC. Translation gives CASKGTGNPYEQYF.

This rearrangement joins TRBV14 to TRBJ2-1; 9 nucleotides match TRBD2. CDR1 is SGHDN, CDR2 FVKESK, per germline. This CDR3 spans 19 amino acids. J lost 5 bases, V lost 0 bases, and 14 bases had no gene match. DNA of the CDR3: TGTGCCAGCAGCCAAGATATTTTAAAGCGGGGGGCAATACACAATGAGCAGTTCTTC. Its protein is CASSQDILKRGAIHNEQFF.

A word on this clonotype: A single base separates this from a much larger clone, so it may be a read error. The chain is built from TRBV6-2 or TRBV6-3 and TRBJ2-1; TRBD1 matches at 7 bases. V shed 7 bases and J 3 bases; nucleotides not matched to a gene: 15. The germline V gene encodes CDR1 MNHEY and CDR2 SVGEGT. CDR3 length: 17 amino acids. CDR3 amino acids: CASTNIPDRRYYNEQFF. Here the CDR3 DNA reads TGTGCCAGCACTAACATCCCGGACAGGAGATACTACAATGAGCAGTTCTTC.

This chain connects TRBV20-1 to TRBJ2-1, with D perhaps TRBD2 (5 bases). Germline CDR1 is DFQATT and CDR2 is SNEGSKA (reference sequence). V gave up 3 bases and J gave up 6 bases, with 9 bases separating them. CDR3 length equals 12 residues. DNA for the CDR3: TGCAGTGCTAGCGGTCTAGCCAATGAGCAGTTCTTC. As protein: CSASGLANEQFF.

The chain has TRBV20-1 and TRBJ1-1; D gene uncertain. Trimming left V 3 bases short and J 1 base short, with 12 bases between. CDR3 length: 14 residues. The germline CDR1 and CDR2 sequences are DFQATT and SNEGSKA (reference sequence). The CDR3 region is CSASPARANTEAFF. The DNA of the CDR3 is TGCAGTGCTAGTCCTGCCAGAGCGAACACTGAAGCTTTCTTT.

The table lists this clonotype with a few counts. This rearrangement joins TRBV30 to TRBJ1-5, with D possibly matching TRBD1 (6 bases). This CDR3 region has 14 residues. Trimming took 3 bases from V and 3 from J, leaving 12 bases between them. CDR1 GTSNPN and CDR2 SVGIG come from the germline V gene (reference sequence). CDR3 loop: CAWSDGQNNQPQHF. DNA of the CDR3: TGTGCCTGGAGCGATGGACAGAACAATCAGCCCCAGCATTTT.

This clonotype appeared once. The chain couples TRBV24-1 to TRBJ2-1; the D gene is possibly TRBD2 (5 bases). Germline CDR1 reads KGHDR; CDR2 reads SFDVKD. V shed 1 base and J shed 8 bases, with 14 bases lying between them. CDR3 size: 15 residues. The CDR3, as DNA: TGTGCCACCAGTGATTTTAGAGAGGGAATCGATGAGCAGTTCTTC. Its protein product is CATSDFREGIDEQFF.

Points on this clonotype: Its ends do not fully match the called genes, so a read error is possible. The rearrangement uses TRBV7-9 and TRBJ2-7; D gene ambiguous. In germline, CDR1 is SEHNR, CDR2 FQNEAQ (reference sequence). This CDR3 has 12 residues. CDR3 DNA: TGTGCCAGCAGCTTGAACCCGTACGAGCAGGACTTC. This encodes CASSLNPYEQDF.

The chain is built from TRBV7-2 and TRBJ2-3; 12 nucleotides agree with TRBD2. From germline, CDR1 is SGHTA and CDR2 FQGNSA. V lost 7 bases and J lost 4; bases outside the gene matches: 6. The CDR3 is made up of 15 amino acids. Here the CDR3 reads CASTGLAGPADTQYF. Written as DNA, the CDR3 is TGTGCCAGCACTGGACTAGCGGGGCCTGCAGATACGCAGTATTTT.

CDR3 sequence reads: CATSETGDDLETQYF. Here the CDR3 DNA reads TGTGCCACCAGTGAGACAGGGGATGATTTGGAGACCCAGTACTTC. J is TRBJ2-7 and V is TRBV24-1; 8 bases are shared with TRBD1. The J call may be mistaken, given a closer DNA end match to TRBJ2-5. Per the germline V gene, CDR1 is KGHDR and CDR2 is SFDVKD. The length of the CDR3 is 15 residues.